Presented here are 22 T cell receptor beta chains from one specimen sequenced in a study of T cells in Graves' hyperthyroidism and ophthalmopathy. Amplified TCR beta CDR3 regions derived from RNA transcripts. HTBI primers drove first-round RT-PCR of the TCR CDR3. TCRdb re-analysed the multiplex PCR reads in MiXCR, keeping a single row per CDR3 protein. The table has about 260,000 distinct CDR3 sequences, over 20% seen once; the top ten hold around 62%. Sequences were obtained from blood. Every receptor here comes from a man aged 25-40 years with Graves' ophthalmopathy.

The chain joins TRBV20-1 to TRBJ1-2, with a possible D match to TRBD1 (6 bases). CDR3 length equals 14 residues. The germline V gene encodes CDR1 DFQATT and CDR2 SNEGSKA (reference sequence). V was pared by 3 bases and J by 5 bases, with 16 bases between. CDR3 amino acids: CSASSQGGAYGYTF. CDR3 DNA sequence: TGCAGTGCTAGTTCACAGGGTGGGGCATATGGCTACACCTTC.

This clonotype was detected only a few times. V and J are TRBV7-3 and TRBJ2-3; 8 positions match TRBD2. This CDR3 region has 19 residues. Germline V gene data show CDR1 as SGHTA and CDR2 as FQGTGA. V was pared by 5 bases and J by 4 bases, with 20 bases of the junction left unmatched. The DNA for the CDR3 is TGTGCCAGCAGCACCCGACTACCCGTAGCGGGATTGGGCGCAGATACGCAGTATTTT. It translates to CASSTRLPVAGLGADTQYF.

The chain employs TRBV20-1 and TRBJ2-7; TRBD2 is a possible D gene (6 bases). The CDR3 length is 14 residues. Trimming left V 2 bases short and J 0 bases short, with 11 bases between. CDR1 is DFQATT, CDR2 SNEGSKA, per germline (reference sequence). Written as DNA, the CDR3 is TGCAGTGCTAGACGGCGGGGCAGCTCCTACGAGCAGTACTTC. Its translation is CSARRRGSSYEQYF.

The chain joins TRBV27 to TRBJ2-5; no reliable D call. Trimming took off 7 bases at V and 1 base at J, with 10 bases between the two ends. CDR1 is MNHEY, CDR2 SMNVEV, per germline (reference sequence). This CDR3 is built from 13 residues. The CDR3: CASTDPLQETQYF. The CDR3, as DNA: TGTGCCAGCACCGACCCCCTCCAAGAGACCCAGTACTTC.

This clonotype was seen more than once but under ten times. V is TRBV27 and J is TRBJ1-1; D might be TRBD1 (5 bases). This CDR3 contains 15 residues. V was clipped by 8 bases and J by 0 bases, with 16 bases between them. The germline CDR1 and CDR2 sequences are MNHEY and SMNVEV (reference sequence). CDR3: CASFYQMGVNTEAFF. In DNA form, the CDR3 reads TGTGCCAGCTTTTACCAAATGGGGGTGAACACTGAAGCTTTCTTT.

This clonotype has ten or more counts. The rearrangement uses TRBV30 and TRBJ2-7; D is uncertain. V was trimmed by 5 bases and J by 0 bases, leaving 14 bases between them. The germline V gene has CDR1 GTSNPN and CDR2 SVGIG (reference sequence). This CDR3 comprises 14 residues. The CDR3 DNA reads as TGTGCCTGGGGTGATTTGGGCCTCTCCTACGAGCAGTACTTC. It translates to CAWGDLGLSYEQYF.

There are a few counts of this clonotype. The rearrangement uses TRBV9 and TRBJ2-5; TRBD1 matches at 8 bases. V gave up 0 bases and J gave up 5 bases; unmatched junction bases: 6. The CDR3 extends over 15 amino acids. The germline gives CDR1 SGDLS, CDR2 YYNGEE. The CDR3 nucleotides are TGTGCCAGCAGCGTAGCTGATGGACAGGGTGAGACCCAGTACTTC. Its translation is CASSVADGQGETQYF.

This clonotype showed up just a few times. This chain's CDR3 is CASNGRGSSSGANVLTF. DNA of the CDR3: TGTGCCAGCAATGGCAGGGGATCGAGCTCTGGGGCCAACGTCCTGACTTTC. The rearrangement links TRBV2 to TRBJ2-6; tentatively, D is TRBD1 (6 bases). Germline CDR1 reads SNHLY; CDR2 reads FYNNEI. V lost 7 bases, J lost 0 bases, and 16 bases lay in between. The CDR3 is 17 residues long.

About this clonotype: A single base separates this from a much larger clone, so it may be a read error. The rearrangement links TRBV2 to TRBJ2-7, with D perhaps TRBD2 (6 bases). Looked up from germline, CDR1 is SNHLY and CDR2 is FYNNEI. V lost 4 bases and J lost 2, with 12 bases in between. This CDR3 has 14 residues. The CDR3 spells CASSAGGITYEQYF. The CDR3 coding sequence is TGTGCCAGCAGTGCAGGAGGGATAACCTACGAGCAGTACTTC.

CDR3 coding DNA: TGTGCCAGCAGCTTAGCGGCAGGTCGCGCGCAGCTGTTTTTT. It translates to CASSLAAGRAQLFF. V gene TRBV7-9 combines with J gene TRBJ2-2, with unresolved D. The CDR3 is 14 amino acids. The germline V and J ends were trimmed by 0 bases and 12 bases, with 14 bases remaining between them. CDR1 is SEHNR and CDR2 is FQNEAQ in the germline V gene (reference sequence).

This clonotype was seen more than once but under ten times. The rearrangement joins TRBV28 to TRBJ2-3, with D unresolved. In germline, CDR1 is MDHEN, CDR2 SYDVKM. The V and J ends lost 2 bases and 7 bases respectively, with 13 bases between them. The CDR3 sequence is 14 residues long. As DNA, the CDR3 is TGTGCCAGCAGTTTAGGGCAGAGGCTCAATACGCAGTATTTT. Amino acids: CASSLGQRLNTQYF.

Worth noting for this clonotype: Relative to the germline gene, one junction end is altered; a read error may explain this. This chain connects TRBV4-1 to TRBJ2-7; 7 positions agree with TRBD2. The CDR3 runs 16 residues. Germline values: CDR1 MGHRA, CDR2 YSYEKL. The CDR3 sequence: CASSRRSGGRLYEQYF. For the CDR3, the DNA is TGTGCCAGCAGCCGACGGAGTGGCGGGAGATTGTACGAGCAGTACTTC.

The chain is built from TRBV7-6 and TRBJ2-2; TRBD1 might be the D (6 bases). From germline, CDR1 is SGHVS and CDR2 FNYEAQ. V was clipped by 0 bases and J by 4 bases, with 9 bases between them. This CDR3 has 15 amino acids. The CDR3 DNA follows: TGTGCCAGCAGCTTAGCCGGGACAAGCACCGGGGAGCTGTTTTTT. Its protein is CASSLAGTSTGELFF.

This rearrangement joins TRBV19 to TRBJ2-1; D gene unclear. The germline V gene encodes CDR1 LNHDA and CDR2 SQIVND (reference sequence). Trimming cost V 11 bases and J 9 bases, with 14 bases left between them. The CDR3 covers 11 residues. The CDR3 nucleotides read TGTGCCTTTTACCGTAGTGGTGAGCAGTTCTTC. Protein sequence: CAFYRSGEQFF.

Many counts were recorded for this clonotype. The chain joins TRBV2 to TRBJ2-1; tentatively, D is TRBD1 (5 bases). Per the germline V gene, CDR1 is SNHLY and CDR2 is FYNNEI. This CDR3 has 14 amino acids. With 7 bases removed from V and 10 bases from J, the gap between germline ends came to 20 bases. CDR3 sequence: CASTGLGVAGEQFF. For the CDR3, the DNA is TGTGCCAGCACAGGCCTAGGAGTGGCAGGGGAGCAGTTCTTC.

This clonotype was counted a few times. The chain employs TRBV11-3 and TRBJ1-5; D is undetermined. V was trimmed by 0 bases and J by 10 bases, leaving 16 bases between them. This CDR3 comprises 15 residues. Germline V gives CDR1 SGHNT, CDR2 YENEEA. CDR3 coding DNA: TGTGCCAGCAGCTTAGATTTTCAGACCAAGGGTCCCCAGCATTTT. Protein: CASSLDFQTKGPQHF.

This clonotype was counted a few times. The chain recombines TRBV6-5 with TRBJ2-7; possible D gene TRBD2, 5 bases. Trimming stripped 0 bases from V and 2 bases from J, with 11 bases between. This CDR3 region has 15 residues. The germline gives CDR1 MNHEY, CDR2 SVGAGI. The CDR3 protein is CASSYSIAGPYEQYF. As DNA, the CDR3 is TGTGCCAGCAGTTACTCGATTGCGGGCCCCTACGAGCAGTACTTC.

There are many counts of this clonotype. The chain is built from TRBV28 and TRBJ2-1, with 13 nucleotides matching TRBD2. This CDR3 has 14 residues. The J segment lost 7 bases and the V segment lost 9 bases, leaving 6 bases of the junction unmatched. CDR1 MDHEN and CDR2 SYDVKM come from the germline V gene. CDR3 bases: TGTGCCAGTGCCACTAGCGGGAGGGAAAATGAGCAGTTCTTC. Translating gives CASATSGRENEQFF.

The CDR3 reads CASSPFLTSGKPLYNEQFF. CDR3 DNA sequence: TGCGCCAGCAGCCCCTTTCTGACTAGCGGGAAACCCCTCTACAATGAGCAGTTCTTC. V is TRBV4-1 and J is TRBJ2-1; the match to TRBD2 covers 11 bases. The CDR3 totals 19 residues. Germline CDR1 is MGHRA and CDR2 is YSYEKL. V was pared by 4 bases and J by 3 bases, with 14 bases of the junction left unmatched.

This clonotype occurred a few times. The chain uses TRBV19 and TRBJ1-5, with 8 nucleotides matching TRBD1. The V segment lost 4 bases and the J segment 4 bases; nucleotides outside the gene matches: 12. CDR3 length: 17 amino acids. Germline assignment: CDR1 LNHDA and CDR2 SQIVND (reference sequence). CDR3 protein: CASSTGQGVALNQPQHF. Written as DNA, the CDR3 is TGTGCCAGTAGTACCGGACAGGGCGTCGCTCTGAATCAGCCCCAGCATTTT. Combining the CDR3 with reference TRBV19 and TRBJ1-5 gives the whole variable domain DGGITQSPKYLFRKEGQNVTLSCEQNLNHDAMYWYRQDPGQGLRLIYYSQIVNDFQKGDIAEGYSVSREKKESFPLTVTSAQKNPTAFYLCASSTGQGVALNQPQHFGDGTRLSIL.

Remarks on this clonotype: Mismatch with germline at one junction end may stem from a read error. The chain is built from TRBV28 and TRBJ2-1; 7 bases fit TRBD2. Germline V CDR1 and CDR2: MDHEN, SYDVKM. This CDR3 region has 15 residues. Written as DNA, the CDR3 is TGTGCCAGCACCCCTGGCGGGGGAATCTACAATGAGCACTTCTTC. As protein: CASTPGGGIYNEHFF.

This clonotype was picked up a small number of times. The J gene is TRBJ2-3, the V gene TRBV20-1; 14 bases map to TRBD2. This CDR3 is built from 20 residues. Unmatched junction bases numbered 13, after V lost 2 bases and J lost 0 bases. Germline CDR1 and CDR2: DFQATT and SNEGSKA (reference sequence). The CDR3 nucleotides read TGCAGTGCTAGACACGCCGGACTAGCGGGAGGTATAGCAAGCACAGATACGCAGTATTTT. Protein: CSARHAGLAGGIASTDTQYF.